This T cell receptor (beta chain) stems from a study of OX40 agonist ivuxolimab in advanced cancers. Background on the study: Patients took ivuxolimab, an agonistic anti-OX40 (CD134) antibody. Study-wide results and caveats: The antigen specificity of the peripheral T cells (those that were expanded) was not determined.

Comment on this clone: Antigen specificity is unknown.

TCRdb keeps only in-frame clones here, not all; method: immunoSEQ multiplex PCR. The sample consists of 75,000 to 95,000 clones, 89% of them appearing once. Looked up from germline, CDR1 is SGHRS and CDR2 is YFSETQ. The CDR3 is 15 residues long. V was trimmed by 0 bases and J by 4 bases, leaving 10 bases between them. This chain connects TRBV5-1 to TRBJ1-4, with D unclear. Sequenced here: CD4+ or CD8+ T cells sorted from blood, sampled in a trial of the OX40 agonist ivuxolimab. This receptor was obtained from an adult with an advanced solid tumor such as melanoma, head and neck, liver or kidney cancer. The CDR3 nucleotides read TGCGCCAGCAGCTTGGAAACGGGAGTTAATGAAAAACTGTTTTTT. The encoded protein is CASSLETGVNEKLFF.